The rows below give T cell receptor beta chains drawn from one sample of a study of CD8 T cells in Susac syndrome. TCRdb re-analysed the immunoSEQ multiplex PCR reads in MiXCR, keeping a single row per CDR3 protein. The sample carries 180,000 or so distinct CDR3 sequences, roughly 94% recorded once. Sequencing used CD4+ T cells from PBMCs. The receptors stem from a human donor in good health. Each CDR3 is given with its conserved first and last residue. D genes are given only for firm matches. Size tells how often a clone was seen (once, few, many) or the class of an expanded clone, and some rows leave it out.

abundance: -
v_gene: TRBV29-1
d_gene: -
j_gene: TRBJ1-3
CDR3aa: CSVAPGGRGNTIYF
CDR3nt: TGCAGCGTTGCCCCCGGGGGGCGAGGAAACACCATATATTTT

abundance: few
v_gene: TRBV4-2
d_gene: TRBD1
j_gene: TRBJ2-7
CDR3aa: CASSQAGQGADEQYF
CDR3nt: TGTGCCAGCAGCCAAGCGGGACAGGGGGCGGACGAGCAGTACTTC

abundance: -
v_gene: TRBV4-2
d_gene: TRBD2
j_gene: TRBJ2-1
CDR3aa: CASSQAGTSGRAEQFF
CDR3nt: TGTGCCAGCAGCCAAGCCGGGACTAGCGGGAGGGCTGAGCAGTTCTTC

abundance: -
v_gene: TRBV9
d_gene: -
j_gene: TRBJ2-2
CDR3aa: CASSVRAGELFF
CDR3nt: TGTGCCAGCAGCGTCAGGGCCGGGGAGCTGTTTTTT

abundance: few
v_gene: TRBV27
d_gene: -
j_gene: TRBJ2-1
CDR3aa: CASSLRGSYNEQFF
CDR3nt: TGTGCCAGCAGTTTAAGGGGCTCCTACAATGAGCAGTTCTTC

abundance: -
v_gene: TRBV20-1
d_gene: TRBD2
j_gene: TRBJ2-1
CDR3aa: CSAREGTSGYNEQFF
CDR3nt: TGCAGTGCTAGAGAAGGGACTAGCGGCTACAATGAGCAGTTCTTC

abundance: -
v_gene: TRBV30
d_gene: TRBD1
j_gene: TRBJ1-5
CDR3aa: CAWKQVPDRGSNQPQHF
CDR3nt: TGTGCCTGGAAACAAGTCCCCGACAGGGGAAGCAATCAGCCCCAGCATTTT

abundance: -
v_gene: TRBV19
d_gene: -
j_gene: TRBJ1-5
CDR3aa: CASGTASNQPQHF
CDR3nt: TGTGCCAGCGGGACGGCTAGCAATCAGCCCCAGCATTTT

abundance: -
v_gene: TRBV7-9
d_gene: TRBD2
j_gene: TRBJ2-5
CDR3aa: CASTQGASGRKETQYF
CDR3nt: TGTGCCAGCACCCAGGGTGCTAGCGGGAGGAAAGAGACCCAGTACTTC

abundance: -
v_gene: TRBV23-1
d_gene: -
j_gene: TRBJ2-7
CDR3aa: CASSHLRDGLYEQYF
CDR3nt: TGCGCCAGCAGTCACCTCCGGGACGGACTCTACGAGCAGTACTTC

abundance: -
v_gene: TRBV29-1
d_gene: -
j_gene: TRBJ1-1
CDR3aa: CSVQADMNTEAFF
CDR3nt: TGCAGCGTCCAAGCAGACATGAACACTGAAGCTTTCTTT

abundance: -
v_gene: TRBV20-1
d_gene: TRBD2
j_gene: TRBJ2-5
CDR3aa: CSARQRRTSILGETQYF
CDR3nt: TGCAGTGCTAGACAGAGACGGACTAGTATCCTCGGGGAGACCCAGTACTTC

abundance: -
v_gene: TRBV18
d_gene: -
j_gene: TRBJ2-1
CDR3aa: CASSPPVPSSYNEQFF
CDR3nt: TGTGCCAGCTCACCACCGGTACCGAGCTCCTACAATGAGCAGTTCTTC

abundance: -
v_gene: TRBV28
d_gene: TRBD2
j_gene: TRBJ2-5
CDR3aa: CASSLWATSGREETQYF
CDR3nt: TGTGCCAGCAGTTTATGGGCCACTAGCGGGAGAGAAGAGACCCAGTACTTC

abundance: -
v_gene: TRBV5-1
d_gene: TRBD2
j_gene: TRBJ2-5
CDR3aa: CASSSGTSGLQETQYF
CDR3nt: TGCGCCAGCAGCTCCGGGACTAGCGGCCTCCAAGAGACCCAGTACTTC

abundance: -
v_gene: TRBV30
d_gene: -
j_gene: TRBJ2-5
CDR3aa: CAWRLEETQYF
CDR3nt: TGTGCCTGGCGCCTTGAAGAGACCCAGTACTTC

abundance: -
v_gene: TRBV9
d_gene: -
j_gene: TRBJ2-4
CDR3aa: CASSVATVGEAKNIQYF
CDR3nt: TGTGCCAGCAGCGTAGCTACGGTGGGAGAGGCCAAAAACATTCAGTACTTC

abundance: -
v_gene: TRBV29-1
d_gene: TRBD1
j_gene: TRBJ2-7
CDR3aa: CSGTGPTYEQYF
CDR3nt: TGCAGCGGGACAGGACCCACCTACGAGCAGTACTTC

abundance: -
v_gene: TRBV4-2
d_gene: TRBD2
j_gene: TRBJ2-1
CDR3aa: CASSPTTTSGMQGEQFF
CDR3nt: TGTGCCAGCAGCCCCACGACGACTAGCGGGATGCAGGGGGAGCAGTTCTTC

abundance: -
v_gene: TRBV4-1
d_gene: TRBD2
j_gene: TRBJ2-1
CDR3aa: CASSQAETSGNNEQFF
CDR3nt: TGCGCCAGCAGCCAAGCAGAGACTAGCGGGAACAATGAGCAGTTCTTC

abundance: -
v_gene: TRBV7-9
d_gene: TRBD2
j_gene: TRBJ2-7
CDR3aa: CASSFLAGENYEQYF
CDR3nt: TGTGCCAGCAGCTTCTTAGCGGGAGAAAACTACGAGCAGTACTTC

abundance: -
v_gene: TRBV4-2
d_gene: -
j_gene: TRBJ2-3
CDR3aa: CASSQEGDTQYF
CDR3nt: TGTGCCAGCAGCCAGGAGGGGGATACGCAGTATTTT

abundance: -
v_gene: TRBV6-2/TRBV6-3
d_gene: -
j_gene: TRBJ2-3
CDR3aa: CATSFWVTDTQYF
CDR3nt: TGTGCCACCTCGTTTTGGGTTACAGATACGCAGTATTTT

abundance: -
v_gene: TRBV28
d_gene: -
j_gene: TRBJ2-5
CDR3aa: CASSWGRETQYF
CDR3nt: TGTGCCAGCAGTTGGGGGCGGGAGACCCAGTACTTC

abundance: -
v_gene: TRBV4-3
d_gene: -
j_gene: TRBJ1-2
CDR3aa: CASSQDSDNYGYTF
CDR3nt: TGCGCCAGCAGCCAAGATTCCGATAACTATGGCTACACCTTC

abundance: -
v_gene: TRBV3-1
d_gene: TRBD2
j_gene: TRBJ2-3
CDR3aa: CASSRGLAGGGGDTQYF
CDR3nt: TGTGCCAGCAGCCGAGGACTAGCGGGAGGCGGGGGAGATACGCAGTATTTT

abundance: once
v_gene: TRBV7-2
d_gene: -
j_gene: TRBJ2-3
CDR3aa: CASSLEIGLGDTQYF
CDR3nt: TGTGCCAGCAGCTTAGAAATAGGGTTGGGAGATACGCAGTATTTT